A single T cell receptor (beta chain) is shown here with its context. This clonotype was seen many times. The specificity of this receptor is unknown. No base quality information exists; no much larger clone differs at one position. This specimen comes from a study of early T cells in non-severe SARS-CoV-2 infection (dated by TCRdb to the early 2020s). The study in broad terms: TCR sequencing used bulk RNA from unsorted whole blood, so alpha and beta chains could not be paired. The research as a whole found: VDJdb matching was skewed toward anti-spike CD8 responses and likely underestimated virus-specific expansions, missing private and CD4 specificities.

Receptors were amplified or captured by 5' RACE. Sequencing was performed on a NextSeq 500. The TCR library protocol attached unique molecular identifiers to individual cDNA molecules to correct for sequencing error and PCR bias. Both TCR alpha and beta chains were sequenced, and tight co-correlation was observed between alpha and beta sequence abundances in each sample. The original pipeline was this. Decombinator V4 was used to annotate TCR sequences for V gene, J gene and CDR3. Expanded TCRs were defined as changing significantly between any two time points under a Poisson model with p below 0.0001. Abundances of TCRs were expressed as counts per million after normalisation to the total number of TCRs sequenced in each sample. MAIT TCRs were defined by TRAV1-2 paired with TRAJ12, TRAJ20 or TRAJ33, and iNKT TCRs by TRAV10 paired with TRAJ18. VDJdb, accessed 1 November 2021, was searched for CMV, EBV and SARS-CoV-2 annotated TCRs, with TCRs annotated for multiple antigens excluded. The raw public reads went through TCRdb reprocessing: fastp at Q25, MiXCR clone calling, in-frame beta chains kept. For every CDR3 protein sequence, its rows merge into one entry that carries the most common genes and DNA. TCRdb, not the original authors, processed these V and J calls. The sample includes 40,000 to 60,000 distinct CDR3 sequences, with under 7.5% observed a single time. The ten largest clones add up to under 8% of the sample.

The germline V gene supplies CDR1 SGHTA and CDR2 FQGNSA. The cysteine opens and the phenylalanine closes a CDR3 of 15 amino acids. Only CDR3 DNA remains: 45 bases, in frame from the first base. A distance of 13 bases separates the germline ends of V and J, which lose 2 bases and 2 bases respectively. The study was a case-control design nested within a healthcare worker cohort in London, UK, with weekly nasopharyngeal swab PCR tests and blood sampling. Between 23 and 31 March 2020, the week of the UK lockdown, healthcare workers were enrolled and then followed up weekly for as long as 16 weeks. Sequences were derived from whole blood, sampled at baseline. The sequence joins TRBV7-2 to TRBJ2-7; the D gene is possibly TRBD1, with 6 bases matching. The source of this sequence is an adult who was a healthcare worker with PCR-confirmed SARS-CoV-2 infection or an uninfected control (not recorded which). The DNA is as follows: TGTGCCAGCAGCTTAAAGAAAACAGGGCCCTACGAGCAGTACTTC. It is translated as CASSLKKTGPYEQYF.